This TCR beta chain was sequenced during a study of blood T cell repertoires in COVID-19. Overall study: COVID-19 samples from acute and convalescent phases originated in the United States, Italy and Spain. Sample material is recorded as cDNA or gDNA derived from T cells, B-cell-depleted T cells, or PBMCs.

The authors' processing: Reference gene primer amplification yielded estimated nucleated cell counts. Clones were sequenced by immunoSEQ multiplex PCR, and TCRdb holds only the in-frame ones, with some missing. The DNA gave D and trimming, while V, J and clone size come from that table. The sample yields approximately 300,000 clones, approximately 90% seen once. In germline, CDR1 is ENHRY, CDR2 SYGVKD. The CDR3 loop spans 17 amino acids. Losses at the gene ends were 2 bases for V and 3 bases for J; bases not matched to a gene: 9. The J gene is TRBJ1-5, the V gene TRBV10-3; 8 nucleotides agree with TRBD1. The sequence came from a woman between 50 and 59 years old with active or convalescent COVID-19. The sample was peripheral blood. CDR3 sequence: CAISEGQGLRYNQPQHF. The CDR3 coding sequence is TGTGCCATCAGTGAGGGACAGGGACTAAGGTACAATCAGCCCCAGCATTTT.